This is a list of T cell receptor beta chains from one sample in a study of T cell responses to AZD1222 COVID-19 vaccine. Sequencing used immunoSEQ multiplex PCR; TCRdb keeps in-frame clones, though not all of them. The table shows approximately 150,000 clones, with about 91% occurring only once. Sequences were derived from peripheral blood, sampled on day 0 of AZD1222 vaccination. The receptors originated from an adult in good health. Both conserved end residues are part of each CDR3. The D gene is left open where the match is weak. Not every row has a clone size; where given, it reads once, few, many or a size class.

>TRBJ1-3|.|.|TRBV14
TGTGCCAGCAGCCAGAGGGTCAGGTTATCTGGAAACACCATATATTTT
CASSQRVRLSGNTIYF
>TRBJ1-2|TRBD1|.|TRBV4-3
TGCGCCAGCAGCCCCCGACAGGGCCCCACTTATGGCTACACCTTC
CASSPRQGPTYGYTF
>TRBJ2-3|.|.|TRBV12-3/TRBV12-4
TGTGCCAGCACCACCGCTAGCACAGATACGCAGTATTTT
CASTTASTDTQYF
>TRBJ2-3|.|.|TRBV7-2
TGTGCCAGCAGCCGAAGCACAGATACGCAGTATTTT
CASSRSTDTQYF
>TRBJ1-4|.|.|TRBV10-3
TGTGCCATCAGTGGCCACAGGGAAGCTAATGAAAAACTGTTTTTT
CAISGHREANEKLFF
>TRBJ2-3|TRBD2|.|TRBV6-4
TGTGCCAGCAGTGACCAAGCGGGGGATACGCAGTATTTT
CASSDQAGDTQYF
>TRBJ2-2|.|.|TRBV4-2
TGTGCCAGCAGCCAAGTTTGGCGTGACCCTACCGGGGAGCTGTTTTTT
CASSQVWRDPTGELFF
>TRBJ1-3|TRBD1|.|TRBV9
TGTGCCAGCAGCGCCGACAGGGCTGGAAACACCATATATTTT
CASSADRAGNTIYF
>TRBJ1-4|TRBD1|.|TRBV5-1
TGCGCCAGCAGCTCTGGACAGGGGACTAATGAAAAACTGTTTTTT
CASSSGQGTNEKLFF
>TRBJ2-7|TRBD2|.|TRBV9
TGTGCCAGCAGCCCTCGACTAGCGGCTACCTACGAGCAGTACTTC
CASSPRLAATYEQYF
>TRBJ1-1|.|.|TRBV3-1/TRBV3-2
TGTGCCAGCAGCCAGCTGGGGAACACTGAAGCTTTCTTT
CASSQLGNTEAFF
>TRBJ2-1|TRBD2|.|TRBV18
TGTGCCAGCTCACCCCAGGGACTAATGTTAACATCCTACAATGAGCAGTTCTTC
CASSPQGLMLTSYNEQFF
>TRBJ2-5|TRBD2|.|TRBV15
TGTGCCACCAGCAGACAAAGACTAGCGGGAGTATTCGAGACCCAGTACTTC
CATSRQRLAGVFETQYF
>TRBJ1-2|TRBD1|.|TRBV6-6
TGTGCCAGCAATCGGGCAGGGGGCGATCTTAACTATGGCTACACCTTC
CASNRAGGDLNYGYTF
>TRBJ1-1|.|.|TRBV6-5
TGTGCCACCTTGTCCAGGGTGGGCACTGAAGCTTTCTTT
CATLSRVGTEAFF
>TRBJ2-3|TRBD2|.|TRBV19
TGTGCCAGTAGTATAGGGTTAGCGGGGGGCCCCACAGATACGCAGTATTTT
CASSIGLAGGPTDTQYF
>TRBJ1-6|.|.|TRBV27
TGTGCCAGCAGTTTAAGGGGGGTAAAGGGGTACAATTCACCCCTCCACTTT
CASSLRGVKGYNSPLHF
>TRBJ1-2|.|.|TRBV27
TGTGCCAGCAGCAAAGAGGCCCCACAATATGGCTACACCTTC
CASSKEAPQYGYTF
>TRBJ2-7|TRBD1|.|TRBV28
TGTGCCAGCAGGACCGGGACAGTTCGTTCCTACGAGCAGTACTTC
CASRTGTVRSYEQYF
>TRBJ1-1|.|.|TRBV29-1
TGCAGCGTCACTCGGAGGAACACTGAAGCTTTCTTT
CSVTRRNTEAFF
>TRBJ1-5|TRBD1|.|TRBV19
TGTGCCAGTAGTGGACCTCCGGGACAGGGGTTCGCTCAGCCCCAGCATTTT
CASSGPPGQGFAQPQHF
>TRBJ1-2|.|.|TRBV5-1
TGCGCCAGCAGCTTGGCCTGGGGCGGATGGGAAGCTAACTATGGCTACACCTTC
CASSLAWGGWEANYGYTF
>TRBJ2-6|.|.|TRBV19
TGTGCCAGTATTGAGGGGACCGGGGCCAACGTCCTGACTTTC
CASIEGTGANVLTF
>TRBJ1-5|.|.|TRBV2
TGTGCCACCAGCCCCCAGAGCTTGGGCCCCCAGCATTTT
CATSPQSLGPQHF
>TRBJ1-6|.|.|TRBV30
TGTGCCTGGAGGGAATGGCATAATTCACCCCTCCACTTT
CAWREWHNSPLHF
>TRBJ1-4|.|.|TRBV3-1/TRBV3-2
TGTGCCAGCCGACCTCGGGATCAGGGGAGGAACGAAAAACTGTTTTTT
CASRPRDQGRNEKLFF
>TRBJ2-3|TRBD2|.|TRBV11-3
TGTGCCAGCAGCTTGGGTCAGCGGGAGAGCCAAGATACGCAGTATTTT
CASSLGQRESQDTQYF
>TRBJ2-7|.|.|TRBV27
TGTGCCAGCACGGGGCTCTACGAGCAGTACTTC
CASTGLYEQYF
>TRBJ1-2|.|.|TRBV15
TGTGCCACCAGCAGAGATTCGGGCGGCTACACCTTC
CATSRDSGGYTF
>TRBJ1-5|TRBD1|.|TRBV6-5
TGTGCCAGCAGAACAGGGGGCTGGGATCAGCCCCAGCATTTT
CASRTGGWDQPQHF
>TRBJ1-3|TRBD1|.|TRBV25-1
TGTGCCAGCAGTCAAATCAGGGGGACCATATATTTT
CASSQIRGTIYF
>TRBJ1-2|TRBD1|.|TRBV6-1
TGTGCCAGCAGTGACAGGGGGCTCCATGGCTACACCTTC
CASSDRGLHGYTF
>TRBJ1-5|TRBD1|.|TRBV19
TGTGCCAGGTATAGGGGGGACAGGGACAATCAGCCCCAGCATTTT
CARYRGDRDNQPQHF
>TRBJ1-3|.|.|TRBV6-5
TGTGCCAGCAGTTACTCGACGCCGGACTCTGGAAACACCATATATTTT
CASSYSTPDSGNTIYF
>TRBJ1-1|.|.|TRBV29-1
TGCAGCGTGGGAGGAACTCGGGGGACCACTGAAGCTTTCTTT
CSVGGTRGTTEAFF
>TRBJ2-5|.|.|TRBV28
TGTGCCAGCGGGGGCCTCCAAGAGACCCAGTACTTC
CASGGLQETQYF
>TRBJ1-1|TRBD1|.|TRBV18
TGTGCCAGCTCACCCCTGATTGCTGGGACAGGAGAGAACACTGAAGCTTTCTTT
CASSPLIAGTGENTEAFF
>TRBJ2-5|.|.|TRBV7-7
TGTGCCAGCAGCTTAGCCGGGGGCCGAGGGAGGGAGACCCAGTACTTC
CASSLAGGRGRETQYF
>TRBJ1-6|.|.|TRBV28
TGTGCCAGCAGAGTGGGAAATCTACTAAATTCACCCCTCCACTTT
CASRVGNLLNSPLHF
>TRBJ1-2|TRBD1|.|TRBV7-3
TGTGCCAGCAGCCCCGGACAGGGCAACTATGGCTACACCTTC
CASSPGQGNYGYTF
>TRBJ2-5|.|.|TRBV5-1
TGCGCCAGCAGCTTGGCGACAGCGATAGAGACCCAGTACTTC
CASSLATAIETQYF
>TRBJ1-6|.|.|TRBV27
TGTGCCAGCAGTTTTCGACTAAATTCACCCCTCCACTTT
CASSFRLNSPLHF
>TRBJ2-7|TRBD1|.|TRBV7-3
TGTGCCAGCAGCTTAATGGGACAGTACGAGCAGTACTTC
CASSLMGQYEQYF
>TRBJ2-5|.|.|TRBV5-4
TGTGCCAGCAGCTCCGCCCGCACAGCGCAAGAGACCCAGTACTTC
CASSSARTAQETQYF
>TRBJ2-1|.|few|TRBV6-5
TGTGCCAGCAGTTACTCGAGAACCGGGACGAATGAGCAGTTCTTC
CASSYSRTGTNEQFF
>TRBJ1-5|.|.|TRBV7-2
TGTGCCAGCAGCTTACAGGTCTATAGCAATCAGCCCCAGCATTTT
CASSLQVYSNQPQHF
>TRBJ2-7|TRBD1|.|TRBV7-9
TGTGCCAGCAGCCCAGGACAGGGTCTTTTCTACGAGCAGTACTTC
CASSPGQGLFYEQYF